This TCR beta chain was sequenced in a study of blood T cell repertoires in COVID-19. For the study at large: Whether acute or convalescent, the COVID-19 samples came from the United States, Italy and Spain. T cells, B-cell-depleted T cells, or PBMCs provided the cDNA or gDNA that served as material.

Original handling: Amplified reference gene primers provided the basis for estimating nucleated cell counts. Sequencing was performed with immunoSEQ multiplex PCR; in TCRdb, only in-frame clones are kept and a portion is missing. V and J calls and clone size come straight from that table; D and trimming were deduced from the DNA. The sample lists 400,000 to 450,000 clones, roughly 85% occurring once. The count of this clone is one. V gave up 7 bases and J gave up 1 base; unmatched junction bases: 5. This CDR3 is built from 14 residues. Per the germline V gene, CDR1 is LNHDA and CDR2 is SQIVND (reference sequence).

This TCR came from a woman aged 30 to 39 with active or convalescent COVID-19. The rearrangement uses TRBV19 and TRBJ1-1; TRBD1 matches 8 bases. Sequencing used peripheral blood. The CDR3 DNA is TGTGCCAGTACCTCGGGACAGGCGAACACTGAAGCTTTCTTT. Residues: CASTSGQANTEAFF. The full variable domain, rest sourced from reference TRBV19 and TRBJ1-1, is DGGITQSPKYLFRKEGQNVTLSCEQNLNHDAMYWYRQDPGQGLRLIYYSQIVNDFQKGDIAEGYSVSREKKESFPLTVTSAQKNPTAFYLCASTSGQANTEAFFGQGTRLTVV.